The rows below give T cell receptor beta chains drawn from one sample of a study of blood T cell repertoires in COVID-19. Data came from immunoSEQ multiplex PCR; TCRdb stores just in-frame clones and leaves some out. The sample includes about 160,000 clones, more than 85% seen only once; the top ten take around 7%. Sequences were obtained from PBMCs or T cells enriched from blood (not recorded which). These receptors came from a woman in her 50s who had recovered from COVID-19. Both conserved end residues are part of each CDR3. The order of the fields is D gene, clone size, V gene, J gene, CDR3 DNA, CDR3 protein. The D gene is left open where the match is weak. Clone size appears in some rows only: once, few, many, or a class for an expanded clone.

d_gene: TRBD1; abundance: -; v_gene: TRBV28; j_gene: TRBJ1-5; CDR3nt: TGTGCCAGCAGACAACAGGGGGCGGCTCAGCCCCAGCATTTT; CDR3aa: CASRQQGAAQPQHF
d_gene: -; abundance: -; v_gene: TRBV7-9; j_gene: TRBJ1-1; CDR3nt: TGTGCCAGCAGCTCGGCCAGACAGAATAACACTGAAGCTTTCTTT; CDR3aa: CASSSARQNNTEAFF
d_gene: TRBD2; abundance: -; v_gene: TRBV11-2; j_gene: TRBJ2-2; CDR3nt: TGTGCCAGCAGCTTAGGACTAGCGGGAGGGGCCGGGGAGCTGTTTTTT; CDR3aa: CASSLGLAGGAGELFF
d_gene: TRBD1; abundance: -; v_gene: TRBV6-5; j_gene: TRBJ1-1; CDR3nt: TGTGCCAGCCATGGACAGGCGGGGAAGGCTGAAGCTTTCTTT; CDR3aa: CASHGQAGKAEAFF
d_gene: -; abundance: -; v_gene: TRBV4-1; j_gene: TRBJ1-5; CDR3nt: TGCGCCAGCAGCCAAGATGCAGCAGGGATGGCAATCAAGCCCCAGCATTTT; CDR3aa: CASSQDAAGMAIKPQHF
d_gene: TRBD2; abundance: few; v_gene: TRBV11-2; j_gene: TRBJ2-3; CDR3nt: TGTGCCAGCAGCTTAGAGATGGGGCGCGGGACGGGAGGGTTGGCAGATACGCAGTATTTT; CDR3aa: CASSLEMGRGTGGLADTQYF
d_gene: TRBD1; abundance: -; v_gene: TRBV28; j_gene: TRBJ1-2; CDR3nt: TGTGCCAGCAGTCTCGGGACAGGGTATATCACCTTC; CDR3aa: CASSLGTGYITF
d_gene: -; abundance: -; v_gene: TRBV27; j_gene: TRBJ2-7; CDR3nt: TGTGCCAGCAGTTCTCGGGTCGCGAGCTCCTACGAGCAGTACTTC; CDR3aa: CASSSRVASSYEQYF
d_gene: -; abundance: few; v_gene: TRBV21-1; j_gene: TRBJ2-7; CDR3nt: TGTGCCAGCAGCACATGTAGACAGCCGTTCTTCGAGCAGTACTTC; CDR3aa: CASSTCRQPFFEQYF
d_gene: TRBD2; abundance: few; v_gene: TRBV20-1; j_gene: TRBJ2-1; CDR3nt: TGCAGTGCTAGTCGGTTCCGAAATTCTCCTAGCGGGGTCTACAATGAGCAGTTCTTC; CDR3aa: CSASRFRNSPSGVYNEQFF
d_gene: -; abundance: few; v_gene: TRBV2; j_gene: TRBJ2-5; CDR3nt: TGTGCCAGCAGTGTGAGTCAGGTCCAAGAGACCCAGTACTTC; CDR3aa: CASSVSQVQETQYF
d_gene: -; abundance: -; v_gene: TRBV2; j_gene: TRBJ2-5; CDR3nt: TGTGCCAGCAAGGGGCGGGAGACCCAGTACTTC; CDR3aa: CASKGRETQYF
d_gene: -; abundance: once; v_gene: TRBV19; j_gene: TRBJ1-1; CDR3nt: TGTGCCAGTAGTATAGATCCGCTAGGCGCTGAAGCTTTCTTT; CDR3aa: CASSIDPLGAEAFF
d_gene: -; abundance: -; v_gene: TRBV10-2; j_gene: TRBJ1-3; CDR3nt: TGCGCCAGCAGGGACACAGGAGGAAACACCATATATTTT; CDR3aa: CASRDTGGNTIYF
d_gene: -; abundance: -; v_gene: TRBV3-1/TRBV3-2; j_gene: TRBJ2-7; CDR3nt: TGTGCCAGCAGCCAAGATGTTGGGGACACCTACGAGCAGTACTTC; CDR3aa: CASSQDVGDTYEQYF
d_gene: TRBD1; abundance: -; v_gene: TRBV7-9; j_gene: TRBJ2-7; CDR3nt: TGTGCCAGCAGCTTAGTGGGGACAGAATACGAGCAGTACTTC; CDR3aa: CASSLVGTEYEQYF
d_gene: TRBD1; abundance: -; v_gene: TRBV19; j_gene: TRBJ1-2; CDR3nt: TGTGCCAGTAGTATGGACAGGGGGTACTATGGCTACACCTTC; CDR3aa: CASSMDRGYYGYTF
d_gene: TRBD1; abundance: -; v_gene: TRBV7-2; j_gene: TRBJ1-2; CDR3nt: TGTGCCAGCAGCACCGGGACAGGCTTCTTTGGCTATGGCTACACCTTC; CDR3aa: CASSTGTGFFGYGYTF
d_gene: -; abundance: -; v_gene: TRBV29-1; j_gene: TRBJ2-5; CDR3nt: TGCAGCGTTGTGGGGGCAGGGTCCGAGACCCAGTACTTC; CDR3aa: CSVVGAGSETQYF
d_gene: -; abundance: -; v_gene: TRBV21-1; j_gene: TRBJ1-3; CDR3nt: TGTGCCAGCAGCAAAGACGGGATCAGCAGGAACACCATATATTTT; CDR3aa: CASSKDGISRNTIYF
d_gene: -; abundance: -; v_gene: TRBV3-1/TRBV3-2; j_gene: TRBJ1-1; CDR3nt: TGTGCCAGCAGCCTTCGGGAGGCCACTGAAGCTTTCTTT; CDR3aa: CASSLREATEAFF
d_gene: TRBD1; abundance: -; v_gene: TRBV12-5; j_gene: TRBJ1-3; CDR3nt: TGTGCTAGTGGTTTGACCTCGACAGGGTCCGGAAACACCATATATTTT; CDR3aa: CASGLTSTGSGNTIYF
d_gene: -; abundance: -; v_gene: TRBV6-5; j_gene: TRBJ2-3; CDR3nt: TGTGCCAGCAGTTACCCCGAGCAAGATACGCAGTATTTT; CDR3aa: CASSYPEQDTQYF
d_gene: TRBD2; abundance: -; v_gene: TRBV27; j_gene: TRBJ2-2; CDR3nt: TGTGCCAGCAGTTTAGTAGCGGGCGGGAACACCGGGGAGCTGTTTTTT; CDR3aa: CASSLVAGGNTGELFF
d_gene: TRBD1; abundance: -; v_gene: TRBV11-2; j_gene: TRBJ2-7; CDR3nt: TGTGCCAGCAGCCCAACGACAGGACAGGGGGGCGAGCAGTACTTC; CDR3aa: CASSPTTGQGGEQYF
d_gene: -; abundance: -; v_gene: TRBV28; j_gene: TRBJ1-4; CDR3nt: TGTGCCAGCAGTTTACACCCGGGGGGTTACCATGAAAAACTGTTTTTT; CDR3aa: CASSLHPGGYHEKLFF
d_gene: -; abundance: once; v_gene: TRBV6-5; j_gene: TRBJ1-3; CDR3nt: TGTGCCAGCAGGGACGACAGGTACTCTGGAAACACCATATATTTT; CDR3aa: CASRDDRYSGNTIYF
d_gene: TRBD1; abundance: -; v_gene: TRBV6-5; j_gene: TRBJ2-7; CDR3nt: TGTGCCAGCAGCCCGACAGGGTGGGAGCAGTACTTC; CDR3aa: CASSPTGWEQYF
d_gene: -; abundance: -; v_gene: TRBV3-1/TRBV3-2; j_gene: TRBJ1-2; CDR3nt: TGTGCCAGCAGCCGCGAAGCTTATGGCTACACCTTC; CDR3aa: CASSREAYGYTF
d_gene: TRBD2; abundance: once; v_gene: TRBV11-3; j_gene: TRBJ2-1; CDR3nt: TGTGCCAGCAGCTTAGTAGCGGGGGGATCCTACAATGAGCAGTTCTTC; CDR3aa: CASSLVAGGSYNEQFF
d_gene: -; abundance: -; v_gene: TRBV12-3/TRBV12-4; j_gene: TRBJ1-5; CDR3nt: TGTGCCAGCAGCCCTAGAGGCAATCAGCCCCAGCATTTT; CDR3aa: CASSPRGNQPQHF
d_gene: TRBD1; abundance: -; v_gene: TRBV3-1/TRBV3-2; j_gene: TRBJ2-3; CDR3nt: TGTGCCAGCAGCCGAGGGGAGTGGGACAGAGTCACAGATACGCAGTATTTT; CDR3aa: CASSRGEWDRVTDTQYF
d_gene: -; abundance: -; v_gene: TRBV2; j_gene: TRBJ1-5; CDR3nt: TGTGCCAGCACTCTAAGAGGGTCGTCTTATCAGCCCCAGCATTTT; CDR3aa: CASTLRGSSYQPQHF
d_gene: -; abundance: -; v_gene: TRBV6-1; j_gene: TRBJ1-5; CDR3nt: TGTGCCAGCAGTGAAGCCCGGACAGTTAGCAATCAGCCCCAGCATTTT; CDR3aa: CASSEARTVSNQPQHF
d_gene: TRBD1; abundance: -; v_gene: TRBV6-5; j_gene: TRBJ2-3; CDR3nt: TGTGCCAGCAGTCTGGGACAGCCTAGCACAGATACGCAGTATTTT; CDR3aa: CASSLGQPSTDTQYF
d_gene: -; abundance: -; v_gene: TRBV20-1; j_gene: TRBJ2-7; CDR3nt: TGCAGTGCTAGTTCCTCCGGGAGCTCCTACGAGCAGTACTTC; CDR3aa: CSASSSGSSYEQYF